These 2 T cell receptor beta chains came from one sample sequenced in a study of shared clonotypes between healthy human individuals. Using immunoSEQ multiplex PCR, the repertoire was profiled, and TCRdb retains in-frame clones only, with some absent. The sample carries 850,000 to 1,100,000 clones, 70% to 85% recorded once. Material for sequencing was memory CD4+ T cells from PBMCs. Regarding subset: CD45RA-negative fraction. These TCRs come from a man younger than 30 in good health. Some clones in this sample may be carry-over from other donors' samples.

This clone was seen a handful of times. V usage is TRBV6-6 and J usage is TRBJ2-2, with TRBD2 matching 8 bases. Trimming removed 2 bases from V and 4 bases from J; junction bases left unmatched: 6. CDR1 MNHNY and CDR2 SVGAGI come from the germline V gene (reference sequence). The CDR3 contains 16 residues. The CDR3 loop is CASSYPTGGITGELFF. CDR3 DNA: TGTGCCAGCAGTTACCCAACGGGAGGGATCACCGGGGAGCTGTTTTTT.

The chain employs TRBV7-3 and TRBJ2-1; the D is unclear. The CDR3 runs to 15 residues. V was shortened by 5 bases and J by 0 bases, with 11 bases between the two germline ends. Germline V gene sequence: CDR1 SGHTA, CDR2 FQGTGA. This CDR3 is CASSTPLSSYNEQFF. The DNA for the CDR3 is TGTGCCAGCAGCACCCCACTAAGCTCCTACAATGAGCAGTTCTTC.